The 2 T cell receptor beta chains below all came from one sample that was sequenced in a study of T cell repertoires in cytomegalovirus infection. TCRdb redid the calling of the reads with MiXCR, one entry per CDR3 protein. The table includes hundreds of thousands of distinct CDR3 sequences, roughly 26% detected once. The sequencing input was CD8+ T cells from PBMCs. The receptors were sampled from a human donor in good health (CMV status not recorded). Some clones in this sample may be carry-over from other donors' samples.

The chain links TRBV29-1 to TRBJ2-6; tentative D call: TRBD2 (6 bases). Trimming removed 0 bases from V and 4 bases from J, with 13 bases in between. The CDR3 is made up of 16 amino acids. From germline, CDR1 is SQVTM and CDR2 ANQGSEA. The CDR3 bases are TGCAGCGTTGAAGAACGATATGCGGGGGGGGCCAACGTCCTGACTTTC. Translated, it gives CSVEERYAGGANVLTF.

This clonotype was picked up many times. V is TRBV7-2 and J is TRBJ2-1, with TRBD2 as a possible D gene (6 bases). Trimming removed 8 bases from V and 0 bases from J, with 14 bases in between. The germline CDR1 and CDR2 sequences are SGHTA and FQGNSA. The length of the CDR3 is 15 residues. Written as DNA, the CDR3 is TGTGCCAGCTGTGAGGCGGGGAGCTCCTACAATGAGCAGTTCTTC. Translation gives CASCEAGSSYNEQFF.